This T cell receptor beta chain was identified during a study of blood T cell repertoires in COVID-19. Enrolled through a virtual design, the participants were between roughly 18 and 89 years of age and came from about two dozen US areas. For recovered donors of Cohort 3, there were two negative PCRs, clearance, or symptom resolution. As handled by the study authors: How many nucleated cells were present was estimated from reference gene primer amplification. Assay used: immunoSEQ multiplex PCR; TCRdb lists only in-frame clones, some missing. From that table come the V and J calls and clone size; the DNA was used to work out D and trimming. The sample has 350,000 to 450,000 clones, 85% to 90% seen once. The germline V gene has CDR1 MDHEN and CDR2 SYDVKM. The CDR3 totals 15 residues. The V end was cut by 5 bases, the J end by 0 bases, with 14 bases between.

The rearrangement joins TRBV28 to TRBJ2-7; TRBD2 might be the D (6 bases). This receptor was identified in a young man who had recovered from COVID-19. Sequenced material: PBMCs or T cells enriched from blood (not recorded which). This CDR3 is CASSVSAGFSYEQYF. For the CDR3, the DNA is TGTGCCAGCAGTGTCTCTGCGGGATTCTCCTACGAGCAGTACTTC.